This TCR beta chain was captured in a study of human versus mouse CDR3 diversity and MHC coevolution. The overall study: The immunoSEQ assay reportedly detects one in 200,000 T cells. Each sample yielded about 0.6 x 10^7 to 1.6 x 10^7 valid reads. Study-wide points: About 6 MHC II alleles selected the human T cells. The lowest clonal inequality scores came from most of the three human donors.

Clones were read by immunoSEQ multiplex PCR, and TCRdb kept only the in-frame ones, dropping some. The profile shows tens of thousands of clones, around 93% of them singletons. To note about this clone: Its antigen remains unidentified.

The specimen was naive CD4+ T cells from blood. Subset noted: CD45RO-negative CD62L-positive naive CD4 T cells. The clonotype comes from a person between 25 and 70 years old in good health.

CDR3 residues: CASSLGGDSNQPQHF. The DNA for the CDR3 is TGCGCCAGCAGCCTTGGGGGGGATAGCAATCAGCCCCAGCATTTT. The chain uses TRBV4-1 and TRBJ1-5; possible D gene TRBD1, 5 bases. CDR1 MGHRA and CDR2 YSYEKL come from the germline V gene. Trimming shortened V by 4 bases and J by 0 bases, and 10 bases separated the two germline ends. The CDR3 covers 15 residues.